These 13 T cell receptor beta chains originate from one sample sequenced in a study of chemoradiotherapy in HPV16-positive cancers. Repertoires were generated with immunoSEQ multiplex PCR, while TCRdb's copy carries only in-frame clones and drops some. The sample yields 20,000 to 25,000 clones, 80% to 90% seen once. The source material was blood, sampled from a patient who underwent chemoradiotherapy. The receptor source for this set is a human donor with HPV-associated anogenital cancer.

The V and J genes are TRBV5-6 and TRBJ2-3, with a weak D call TRBD1 (5 bases). This CDR3 spans 14 amino acids. Trimming stripped 5 bases from V and 2 bases from J, with 12 bases between. Per germline, CDR1 SGHDT and CDR2 YYEEEE. This CDR3 is CASSYRGFTDTQYF. In DNA, the CDR3 is TGTGCCAGCAGTTATAGGGGTTTCACAGATACGCAGTATTTT. The whole variable domain, remainder taken from reference TRBV5-6 and TRBJ2-3, is DAGVTQSPTHLIKTRGQQVTLRCSPKSGHDTVSWYQQALGQGPQFIFQYYEEEERQRGNFPDRFSGHQFPNYSSELNVNALLLGDSALYLCASSYRGFTDTQYFGPGTRLTVL.

This clone was seen just once. CDR3 amino acids: CASSVGLEQGAKTYEQYF. The CDR3 DNA sequence: TGTGCCAGCAGCGTGGGTCTAGAACAGGGGGCGAAGACCTACGAGCAGTACTTC. V and J are TRBV9 and TRBJ2-7; 9 nucleotides line up with TRBD1. This CDR3 has 18 amino acids. CDR1 and CDR2 from the germline V gene are SGDLS and YYNGEE. V was pared by 2 bases and J by 2 bases, with 14 bases of the junction left unmatched. Using reference TRBV9 and TRBJ2-7 for the parts outside the CDR3, the full variable domain is DSGVTQTPKHLITATGQRVTLRCSPRSGDLSVYWYQQSLDQGLQFLIQYYNGEERAKGNILERFSAQQFPDLHSELNLSSLELGDSALYFCASSVGLEQGAKTYEQYFGPGTRLTVT.

V gene TRBV6-9 combines with J gene TRBJ2-7; the D gene is possibly TRBD1 (5 bases). Trimming stripped 9 bases from V and 7 bases from J, with 16 bases between. CDR3 length: 12 amino acids. Germline V gene lookup returns CDR1 MNHGY and CDR2 SVAAGI. This CDR3 is CARGQGAGEQYF. For the CDR3, the DNA is TGTGCCAGAGGCCAGGGTGCAGGAGAGCAGTACTTC.

The rearrangement links TRBV6-6 to TRBJ2-3; 8 bases are shared with TRBD1. J lost 5 bases, V lost 6 bases, and 10 bases had no gene match. The CDR3 runs 15 residues. Germline V gene lookup returns CDR1 MNHNY and CDR2 SVGAGI (reference sequence). In nucleotides, the CDR3 is TGTGCCAGCAGGGCTCAGGGGGCGCTCGTAGATACGCAGTATTTT. Translating gives CASRAQGALVDTQYF.

This chain uses TRBV27 with TRBJ2-7; 9 bases agree with TRBD1. This CDR3 has 17 residues. Trimming removed 6 bases from V and 0 bases from J; junction bases left unmatched: 12. Germline V gives CDR1 MNHEY, CDR2 SMNVEV (reference sequence). The CDR3 protein is CASRSGTGTGSSYEQYF. CDR3 nucleotide sequence: TGTGCCAGCAGATCCGGAACCGGGACAGGGAGCTCCTACGAGCAGTACTTC.

This clone was seen once. The chain uses TRBV7-2 and TRBJ2-6, with unresolved D. The germline V gene has CDR1 SGHTA and CDR2 FQGNSA. The V end was cut by 1 base, the J end by 2 bases, with 6 bases between. This CDR3 contains 15 residues. This CDR3 reads CASSLDLAGANVLTF. In DNA, the CDR3 is TGTGCCAGCAGCTTAGACTTAGCTGGGGCCAACGTCCTGACTTTC.

The chain's CDR3 is CASTSGVAGGNTGELFF. In DNA, the CDR3 is TGTGCCAGCACCTCCGGGGTAGCGGGGGGAAACACCGGGGAGCTGTTTTTT. The rearrangement links TRBV7-2 to TRBJ2-2; 10 positions match TRBD2. The CDR3 has 17 residues. Looked up from germline, CDR1 is SGHTA and CDR2 is FQGNSA. J lost 2 bases, V lost 7 bases, and 10 bases had no gene match.

The chain uses TRBV10-1 and TRBJ2-1; D is perhaps TRBD1 (6 bases). Germline V gives CDR1 WNHNN, CDR2 SYGVQD (reference sequence). V lost 8 bases, J lost 4 bases, and 15 bases lay in between. This CDR3 region has 14 residues. The CDR3 nucleotides read TGCGCCAGCCTGTCCCGGACAGAATACAATGAGCAGTTCTTC. Encoded protein: CASLSRTEYNEQFF.

The CDR3 here is CASSESLGAKNIQYF. The CDR3 DNA is TGTGCCAGCAGTGAATCCCTGGGAGCCAAAAACATTCAGTACTTC. The chain uses TRBV25-1 and TRBJ2-4; no clear D. The CDR3 sequence is 15 residues long. V was cut by 1 base and J by 0 bases, with 7 bases left in between. The germline V gene encodes CDR1 MGHDK and CDR2 SYGVNS.

The chain recombines TRBV11-2 with TRBJ2-6; 14 bases align to TRBD2. This CDR3 region has 18 residues. Trimming cost V 8 bases and J 3 bases; bases outside gene matches: 9. Germline CDR1 and CDR2: SGHAT and FQNNGV. CDR3 region: CASSLTSGRALGANVLTF. The CDR3 DNA follows: TGTGCCAGCTCCCTGACTAGCGGGAGGGCCCTTGGGGCCAACGTCCTGACTTTC. Full variable domain (rest looked up from reference TRBV11-2 and TRBJ2-6): EAGVAQSPRYKIIEKRQSVAFWCNPISGHATLYWYQQILGQGPKLLIQFQNNGVVDDSQLPKDRFSAERLKGVDSTLKIQPAKLEDSAVYLCASSLTSGRALGANVLTFGAGSRLTVL.

V is TRBV29-1 and J is TRBJ2-5, with no clear D. The CDR3 is made up of 10 amino acids. From germline, CDR1 is SQVTM and CDR2 ANQGSEA. Trimming pared 7 bases from V and 2 bases from J, leaving 5 bases between. CDR3 in amino acids: CSGGQETQYF. As DNA, the CDR3 is TGCAGCGGAGGTCAAGAGACCCAGTACTTC.

This clone was observed once. The chain couples TRBV7-8 to TRBJ2-5, with TRBD1 as a possible D gene (6 bases). With 2 bases removed from V and 2 bases from J, the gap between germline ends came to 9 bases. The germline gives CDR1 SGHVS, CDR2 FQNEAQ. The CDR3 runs to 14 residues. The CDR3 loop reads CASSLSGVQETQYF. The CDR3 DNA reads TGTGCCAGCAGCTTATCAGGGGTTCAAGAGACCCAGTACTTC.

The J gene is TRBJ2-2, the V gene TRBV7-2; tentative D call: TRBD1 (5 bases). The germline V gene encodes CDR1 SGHTA and CDR2 FQGNSA. The V and J ends lost 1 base and 6 bases respectively, with 9 bases between them. The CDR3 consists of 14 residues. In DNA, the CDR3 is TGTGCCAGCAGCTTAGTGGGGCCGCCCGGGGAGCTGTTTTTT. It codes for CASSLVGPPGELFF.